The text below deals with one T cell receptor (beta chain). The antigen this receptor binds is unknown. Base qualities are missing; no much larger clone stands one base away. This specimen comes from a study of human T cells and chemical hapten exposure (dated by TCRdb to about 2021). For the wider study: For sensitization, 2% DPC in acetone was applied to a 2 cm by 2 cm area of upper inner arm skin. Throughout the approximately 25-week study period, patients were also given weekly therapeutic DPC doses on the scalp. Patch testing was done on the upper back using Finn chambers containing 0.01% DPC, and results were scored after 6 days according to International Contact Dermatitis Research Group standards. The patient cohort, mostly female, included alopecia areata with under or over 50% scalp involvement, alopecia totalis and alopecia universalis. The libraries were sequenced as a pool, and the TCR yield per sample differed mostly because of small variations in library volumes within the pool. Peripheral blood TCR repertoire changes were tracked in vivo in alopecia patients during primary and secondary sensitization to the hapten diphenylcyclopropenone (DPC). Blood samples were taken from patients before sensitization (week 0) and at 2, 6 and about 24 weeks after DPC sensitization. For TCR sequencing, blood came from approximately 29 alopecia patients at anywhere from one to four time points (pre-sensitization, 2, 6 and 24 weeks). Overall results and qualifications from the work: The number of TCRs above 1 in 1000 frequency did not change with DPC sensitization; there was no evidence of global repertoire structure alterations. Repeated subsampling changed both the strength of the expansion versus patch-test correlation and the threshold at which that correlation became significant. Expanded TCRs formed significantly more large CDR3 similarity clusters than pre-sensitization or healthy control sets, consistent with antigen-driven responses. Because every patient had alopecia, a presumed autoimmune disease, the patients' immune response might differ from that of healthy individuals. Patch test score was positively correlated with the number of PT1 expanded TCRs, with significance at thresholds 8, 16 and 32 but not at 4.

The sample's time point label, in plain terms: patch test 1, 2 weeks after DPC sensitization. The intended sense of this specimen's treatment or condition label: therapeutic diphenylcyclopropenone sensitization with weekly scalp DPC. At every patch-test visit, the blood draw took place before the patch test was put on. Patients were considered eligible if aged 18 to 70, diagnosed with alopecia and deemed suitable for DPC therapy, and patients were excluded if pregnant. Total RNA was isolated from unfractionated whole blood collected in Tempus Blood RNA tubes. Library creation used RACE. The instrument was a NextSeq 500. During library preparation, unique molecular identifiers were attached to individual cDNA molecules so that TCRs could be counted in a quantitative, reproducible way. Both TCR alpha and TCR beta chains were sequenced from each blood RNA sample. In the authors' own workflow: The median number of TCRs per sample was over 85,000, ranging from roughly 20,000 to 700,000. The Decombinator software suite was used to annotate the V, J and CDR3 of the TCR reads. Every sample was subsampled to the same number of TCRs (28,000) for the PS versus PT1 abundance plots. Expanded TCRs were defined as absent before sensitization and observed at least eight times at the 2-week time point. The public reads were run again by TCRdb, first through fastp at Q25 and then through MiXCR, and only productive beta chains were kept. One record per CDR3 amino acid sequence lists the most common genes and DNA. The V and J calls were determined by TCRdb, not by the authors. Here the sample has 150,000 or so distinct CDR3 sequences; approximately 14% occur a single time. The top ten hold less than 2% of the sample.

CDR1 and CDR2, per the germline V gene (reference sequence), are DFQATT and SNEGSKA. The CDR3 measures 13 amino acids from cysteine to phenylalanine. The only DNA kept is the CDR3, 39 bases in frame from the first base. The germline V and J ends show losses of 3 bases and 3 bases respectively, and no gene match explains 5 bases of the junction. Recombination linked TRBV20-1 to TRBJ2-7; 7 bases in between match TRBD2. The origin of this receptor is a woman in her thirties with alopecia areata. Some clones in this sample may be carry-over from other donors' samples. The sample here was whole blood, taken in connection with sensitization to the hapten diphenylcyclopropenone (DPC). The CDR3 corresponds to CSARTSTDYEQYF. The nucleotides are TGCAGTGCTAGGACTAGCACCGACTACGAGCAGTACTTC.